The 26 T cell receptor beta chains below all came from one sample that was sequenced in a study of blood T cells in healthy people across ages. Next came a second PCR, run for about 7 to 12 cycles, which used a sample-barcoded 5' primer along with a J-beta primer mix. TCRdb reprocessed the 5' RACE reads with MiXCR, giving one entry per CDR3 protein. Here the sample spans over 950,000 distinct CDR3 sequences, around two fifths being singletons. The sample comprised blood. These TCRs come from a man between 18 and 29 years old in good health.

This clonotype was picked up a small number of times. The chain uses TRBV9 and TRBJ1-1, with D uncertain. V lost 10 bases, J lost 1 base, and 17 bases lay in between. The CDR3 runs 14 residues. The germline gives CDR1 SGDLS, CDR2 YYNGEE. As DNA, the CDR3 is TGTGCCTACCGAAAAGGGCTGACGAACACTGAAGCTTTCTTT. Protein product: CAYRKGLTNTEAFF. The full variable domain, in which reference TRBV9 and TRBJ1-1 provide the parts outside the CDR3, is DSGVTQTPKHLITATGQRVTLRCSPRSGDLSVYWYQQSLDQGLQFLIQYYNGEERAKGNILERFSAQQFPDLHSELNLSSLELGDSALYFCAYRKGLTNTEAFFGQGTRLTVV.

In its sample, this clonotype was seen once. The chain carries TRBV5-1 and TRBJ2-5, with D perhaps matching TRBD2 (6 bases). The germline V gene has CDR1 SGHRS and CDR2 YFSETQ. Trimming cost V 6 bases and J 11 bases, with 26 bases left between them. This CDR3 comprises 15 residues. The DNA for the CDR3 is TGCGCCAGCACCCAGAGGGCGGATACGGAGGGTGAGCAGTACTTC. Amino acid sequence: CASTQRADTEGEQYF.

This clonotype came up a few times. The rearrangement joins TRBV7-9 to TRBJ1-5; TRBD1 might be the D (6 bases). Trimming cost V 4 bases and J 3 bases, with 16 bases left between them. CDR1 and CDR2 from the germline V gene are SEHNR and FQNEAQ (reference sequence). This CDR3 region has 16 residues. The CDR3 nucleotides are TGTGCCAGCAGCTCCTCTGGGCCAGGGGTCAATCAGCCCCAGCATTTT. It specifies CASSSSGPGVNQPQHF.

This clonotype showed up just a few times. This rearrangement joins TRBV6-2 or TRBV6-3 to TRBJ1-1, with D hard to call. CDR3 length equals 15 residues. The V gene lost 1 base and the J gene lost 0 bases, with 9 bases spanning the gap. Germline lookup yields CDR1 MNHEY and CDR2 SVGEGT. This CDR3 reads CASSYWGSMNTEAFF. The CDR3 DNA is TGTGCCAGCAGTTACTGGGGATCTATGAACACTGAAGCTTTCTTT.

This clonotype was observed a single time. This chain joins TRBV2 and TRBJ2-2; D might be TRBD1 or TRBD2, each matching 5 bases. The germline CDR1 and CDR2 sequences are SNHLY and FYNNEI. The CDR3 totals 16 residues. V gave up 7 bases and J gave up 3 bases, with 18 bases separating them. The CDR3 here is CASNVMGTRDTGELFF. CDR3 DNA: TGTGCCAGCAACGTCATGGGGACGAGAGACACCGGGGAGCTGTTTTTT.

This sequence joins TRBV7-9 and TRBJ1-1; a possible D gene is TRBD1 (6 bases). CDR1 SEHNR and CDR2 FQNEAQ come from the germline V gene (reference sequence). Trimming pared 6 bases from V and 1 base from J, leaving 12 bases between. This CDR3 is built from 14 residues. CDR3 in DNA: TGTGCCAGCAGGCCCGGGGGCTCGAACACTGAAGCTTTCTTT. Protein product: CASRPGGSNTEAFF.

This clonotype was observed a handful of times. The chain combines TRBV7-9 with TRBJ2-7; D unclear. V lost 5 bases and J 1 base, leaving 12 bases between the germline ends. Germline CDR1 SEHNR, CDR2 FQNEAQ (reference sequence). The CDR3 has 14 amino acids. CDR3 residues: CASSPQGLSYEQYF. In DNA, the CDR3 is TGTGCCAGCAGCCCACAAGGATTATCCTACGAGCAGTACTTC.

This chain uses TRBV3-1 with TRBJ2-5; D is unresolved. The V gene's germline CDR1 is LGHDT and CDR2 YNNKEL (reference sequence). Trimming removed 4 bases at V and 5 bases at J, with 14 bases between. The CDR3 contains 14 residues. The CDR3 region is CASSPGIQSETQYF. CDR3 nucleotide sequence: TGTGCCAGCAGCCCCGGTATCCAGAGCGAGACCCAGTACTTC.

The gene calls are TRBV20-1 and TRBJ1-1, with D uncertain. The V and J ends lost 6 bases and 3 bases respectively, with 14 bases between them. Looked up from germline, CDR1 is DFQATT and CDR2 is SNEGSKA (reference sequence). CDR3 length: 13 residues. The CDR3 loop reads CSAHSFSYTEAFF. DNA of the CDR3: TGCAGTGCCCACAGCTTCTCCTACACTGAAGCTTTCTTT.

This clonotype was picked up many times. V usage is TRBV4-3 and J usage is TRBJ1-2; no clear D gene. The CDR3 loop spans 13 amino acids. The germline V gene has CDR1 LGHNA and CDR2 YSLEER. V was trimmed by 1 base and J by 6 bases, leaving 9 bases between them. CDR3 protein: CASSQGPQHGYTF. DNA for the CDR3: TGCGCCAGCAGCCAAGGACCACAGCATGGCTACACCTTC.

V and J are TRBV4-1 and TRBJ2-7; 7 bases are shared with TRBD1. The trim removed 4 bases at V and 0 bases at J, leaving 6 bases unmatched. This CDR3 has 15 amino acids. The germline V gene encodes CDR1 MGHRA and CDR2 YSYEKL. The CDR3 DNA reads TGCGCCAGCAGCCCCTCACAGGGGACCTCCTACGAGCAGTACTTC. Translating gives CASSPSQGTSYEQYF.

This chain connects TRBV4-3 to TRBJ2-2; D might be TRBD2 (5 bases). The CDR3 consists of 13 residues. V lost 0 bases and J lost 8, with 7 bases in between. The germline CDR1 and CDR2 sequences are LGHNA and YSLEER. CDR3: CASSQDSVGELFF. In DNA form, the CDR3 reads TGCGCCAGCAGCCAAGATAGCGTGGGGGAGCTGTTTTTT.

V gene TRBV6-5 combines with J gene TRBJ2-2; 7 bases agree with TRBD2. The germline CDR1 and CDR2 sequences are MNHEY and SVGAGI. The CDR3 is 15 amino acids. J gave up 1 base and V 8 bases, and 7 bases lay outside the gene matches. The CDR3 sequence is CASGRGNRNTGELFF. In nucleotides, the CDR3 is TGTGCCAGCGGGAGGGGAAATAGGAACACCGGGGAGCTGTTTTTT.

The chain combines TRBV3-1 with TRBJ1-3; D unclear. CDR3 length: 16 residues. Trimming left V 3 bases short and J 0 bases short, with 12 bases between. Germline CDR1 LGHDT, CDR2 YNNKEL (reference sequence). The CDR3 DNA sequence: TGTGCCAGCAGCCAGGGCGGGATGTACTCTGGAAACACCATATATTTT. Translated, it gives CASSQGGMYSGNTIYF.

This CDR3 reads CASSLRGIVDEQYF. The CDR3 nucleotides read TGTGCCAGCAGCTTGAGGGGTATCGTCGACGAGCAGTACTTC. The chain employs TRBV7-6 and TRBJ2-7; D may match TRBD1 or TRBD2 (5 bases each). The V and J ends lost 3 bases and 5 bases respectively, with 14 bases between them. Germline V lookup: CDR1 SGHVS, CDR2 FNYEAQ. This CDR3 region has 14 residues.

This sequence joins TRBV9 and TRBJ2-1; TRBD2 matches at 8 bases. The CDR3 spans 16 residues. The trim removed 0 bases at V and 4 bases at J, leaving 6 bases unmatched. CDR1 is SGDLS and CDR2 is YYNGEE in the germline V gene. CDR3 bases: TGTGCCAGCAGCGTAGTTGGGACTAGAACGTACAATGAGCAGTTCTTC. Translated: CASSVVGTRTYNEQFF. Based on the CDR3 plus reference TRBV9 and TRBJ2-1, the full variable domain is DSGVTQTPKHLITATGQRVTLRCSPRSGDLSVYWYQQSLDQGLQFLIQYYNGEERAKGNILERFSAQQFPDLHSELNLSSLELGDSALYFCASSVVGTRTYNEQFFGPGTRLTVL.

The chain has TRBV20-1 and TRBJ2-7; either TRBD1 or TRBD2 may fit D (5 bases each). The last part of the DNA fits TRBJ2-5 better; the J call may be wrong. Germline V gives CDR1 DFQATT, CDR2 SNEGSKA (reference sequence). This CDR3 is built from 18 residues. The DNA for the CDR3 is TGCAGTGCTTTTAGAAGGTTTGGGACCGCCACTCAGGGAGAGACCCAGTACTTC. It specifies CSAFRRFGTATQGETQYF.

In this sample, this clonotype turned up a few times. The chain links TRBV7-2 to TRBJ2-7; TRBD2 matches at 8 bases. The V segment lost 5 bases and the J segment 2 bases; nucleotides outside the gene matches: 5. This CDR3 contains 14 residues. CDR1 is SGHTA and CDR2 is FQGNSA in the germline V gene. The CDR3 DNA sequence: TGTGCCAGCAGCACCACTAGCGGAACCTACGAGCAGTACTTC. Its protein is CASSTTSGTYEQYF.

In this sample, this clonotype turned up a few times. The genes are TRBV12-3 or TRBV12-4 and TRBJ2-3, with 8 bases aligning to TRBD2. The V gene end was trimmed by 0 bases and the J gene end by 2 bases; junction bases not matched to a gene: 10. The CDR3 covers 18 residues. CDR3 region: CASSLALGAGADTDTQYF. The CDR3 bases are TGTGCCAGCAGTTTAGCGCTAGGAGCGGGGGCCGACACAGATACGCAGTATTTT.

V and J are TRBV20-1 and TRBJ1-2; no firm D call. The V end was cut by 0 bases, the J end by 8 bases, with 10 bases between. The germline CDR1 and CDR2 sequences are DFQATT and SNEGSKA (reference sequence). The CDR3 consists of 12 residues. The CDR3 bases are TGCAGTGCTAGAGATCCGATGGGGGGCTACACCTTC. Translation: CSARDPMGGYTF.

This clonotype was picked up a small number of times. CDR3 residues: CASSLSSFTSPLHF. CDR3 DNA: TGTGCCAGCAGTTTATCGAGCTTCACTTCACCCCTCCACTTT. The V call is TRBV27, the J call TRBJ1-6; D is ambiguous. Per germline, CDR1 MNHEY and CDR2 SMNVEV (reference sequence). Trimming removed 0 bases from V and 9 bases from J, with 9 bases in between. This CDR3 has 14 residues.

The V call is TRBV10-3, the J call TRBJ1-6, with 7 bases fitting TRBD1. From germline, CDR1 is ENHRY and CDR2 SYGVKD. The CDR3 loop spans 16 amino acids. The ends lost 2 bases at V and 8 bases at J; junction bases unmatched: 9. CDR3 residues: CAISEKGARGYSPLHF. The CDR3 nucleotides are TGTGCCATCAGTGAGAAGGGGGCGCGAGGTTATTCACCCCTCCACTTT.

This clonotype was seen once. V usage is TRBV9 and J usage is TRBJ2-7, with D perhaps matching TRBD1 or TRBD2 (5 bases each). The CDR3 loop spans 14 amino acids. Germline V gene sequence: CDR1 SGDLS, CDR2 YYNGEE. V was pared by 4 bases and J by 7 bases, with 18 bases between. CDR3 protein: CASSTRGSSNEQYF. CDR3 nucleotide sequence: TGTGCCAGCAGCACTCGGGGCAGTTCCAATGAGCAGTACTTC.

V gene TRBV7-2 combines with J gene TRBJ2-3; TRBD2 aligns across 7 bases. Germline assignment: CDR1 SGHTA and CDR2 FQGNSA. The ends lost 2 bases at V and 4 bases at J; junction bases unmatched: 15. The CDR3 extends over 18 amino acids. CDR3 amino acids: CASSLMRREPVRPDTQYF. The CDR3 DNA is TGTGCCAGCAGCTTAATGCGGCGGGAGCCAGTCCGGCCAGATACGCAGTATTTT.

This clonotype turned up a few times. The rearrangement links TRBV2 to TRBJ2-5; D remains ambiguous. Germline CDR1 SNHLY, CDR2 FYNNEI. V dropped 1 base and J dropped 5 bases, with 14 bases sitting between them. This CDR3 has 15 residues. Here the CDR3 DNA reads TGTGCCAGCAGTGAAGGCATTTCGATCAGGGAGACCCAGTACTTC. Encoded protein: CASSEGISIRETQYF.

This sequence joins TRBV7-6 and TRBJ2-1; D might be TRBD2 (5 bases). Trimming pared 1 base from V and 12 bases from J, leaving 13 bases between. The CDR3 contains 13 residues. Germline assignment: CDR1 SGHVS and CDR2 FNYEAQ. Here the CDR3 reads CASSLGPGIVQFF. The CDR3 DNA reads as TGTGCCAGCAGCTTAGGACCGGGGATAGTGCAGTTCTTC.